These 8 T cell receptor beta chains were all obtained from the same sample, sequenced in a study of shared clonotypes between healthy human individuals. Profiled with immunoSEQ multiplex PCR; TCRdb holds only in-frame clones, not every one. The sample shows roughly 650,000 clones, roughly 95% of them seen only once. CD8 cells classed as naive were CD45RO-negative and positively selected for CCR7, excluding terminally differentiated effector memory CD45RA+ cells. Material for sequencing was naive CD8+ T cells sorted from blood. Receptors originate from a woman in her 30s in good health.

The V and J genes are TRBV28 and TRBJ2-1; tentative D call: TRBD2 (7 bases). This CDR3 is built from 16 residues. Germline CDR1 MDHEN, CDR2 SYDVKM. V dropped 1 base and J dropped 2 bases, with 12 bases sitting between them. Here the CDR3 DNA reads TGTGCCAGCAGTTTATTGGGGGCGGGGGCCTACAATGAGCAGTTCTTC. Translating it yields CASSLLGAGAYNEQFF. Supplemented by reference TRBV28 and TRBJ2-1, the full variable domain reads DVKVTQSSRYLVKRTGEKVFLECVQDMDHENMFWYRQDPGLGLRLIYFSYDVKMKEKGDIPEGYSVSREKKERFSLILESASTNQTSMYLCASSLLGAGAYNEQFFGPGTRLTVL.

A note on this clone: The same CDR3 is also encoded by other DNA sequences in this sample. This chain links TRBV29-1 with TRBJ2-5; no clear D. Trimming cost V 0 bases and J 1 base, with 9 bases left between them. From germline, CDR1 is SQVTM and CDR2 ANQGSEA. CDR3 size: 14 residues. The CDR3 nucleotides are TGCAGCGTTGAAGATCGCCGGGTCCAAGAGACCCAGTACTTC. It codes for CSVEDRRVQETQYF.

As to this clone: Sequence at one end of the junction differs from germline and may be a read error. The chain links TRBV5-4 to TRBJ1-2; 9 positions agree with TRBD1. Germline lookup yields CDR1 SGHNT and CDR2 YYREEE (reference sequence). The CDR3 is made up of 14 amino acids. The CDR3 loop is CASSSGTGNFGYTF. For the CDR3, the DNA is TGTGCCAGCAGTTCCGGGACAGGGAACTTTGGCTACACCTTC.

The J gene is TRBJ2-3, the V gene TRBV18; no clear D. Germline V CDR1 and CDR2: KGHSH, LQKENI. V gave up 0 bases and J gave up 3 bases, with 13 bases separating them. This CDR3 region has 16 residues. The CDR3 region is CASSPPGLGLTDTQYF. The CDR3 DNA reads as TGTGCCAGCTCACCACCCGGATTAGGTTTAACAGATACGCAGTATTTT.

This chain joins TRBV2 and TRBJ1-2; no firm D call. Germline V gives CDR1 SNHLY, CDR2 FYNNEI. V was shortened by 11 bases and J by 5 bases, with 18 bases between the two germline ends. This CDR3 has 13 amino acids. Here the CDR3 reads CARNIYSGYGYTF. The CDR3 nucleotides read TGTGCCCGCAACATCTACAGTGGATATGGCTACACCTTC.

J is TRBJ1-6 and V is TRBV27; D not certain. Trimming took 5 bases from V and 4 from J, leaving 3 bases between them. This CDR3 is built from 12 residues. The germline gives CDR1 MNHEY, CDR2 SMNVEV (reference sequence). CDR3 protein: CASSTYNSPLHF. In DNA form, the CDR3 reads TGTGCCAGCAGTACATATAATTCACCCCTCCACTTT.

CDR3 nucleotide sequence: TGTGCCAGTAGGGGGGGACAGGGAGTCGGAGGCGGCGAGCAGTACTTC. Encoded protein: CASRGGQGVGGGEQYF. The chain couples TRBV19 to TRBJ2-7; 9 bases fit TRBD1. The germline gives CDR1 LNHDA, CDR2 SQIVND (reference sequence). Unmatched junction bases numbered 15, after V lost 6 bases and J lost 6 bases. The CDR3 is 16 amino acids.

This chain connects TRBV27 to TRBJ2-4; 7 nucleotides align to TRBD2. Germline lookup yields CDR1 MNHEY and CDR2 SMNVEV (reference sequence). V gave up 3 bases and J gave up 6 bases; unmatched junction bases: 5. This CDR3 is 14 amino acids long. CDR3 residues: CASSFFSGGNIQYF. Written as DNA, the CDR3 is TGTGCCAGCAGTTTTTTTTCGGGAGGAAACATTCAGTACTTC.